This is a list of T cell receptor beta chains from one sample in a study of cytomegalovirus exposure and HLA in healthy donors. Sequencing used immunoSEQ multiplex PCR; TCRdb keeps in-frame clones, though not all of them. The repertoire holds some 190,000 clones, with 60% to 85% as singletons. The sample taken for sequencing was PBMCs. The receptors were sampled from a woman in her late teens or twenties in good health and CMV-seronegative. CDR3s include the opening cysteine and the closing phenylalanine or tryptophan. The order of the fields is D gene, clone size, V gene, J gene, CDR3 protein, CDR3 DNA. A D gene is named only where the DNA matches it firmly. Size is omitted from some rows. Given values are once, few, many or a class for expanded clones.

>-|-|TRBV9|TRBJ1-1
CASSATLQSGGPATEAFF
TGTGCCAGCAGCGCCACCCTCCAGAGCGGCGGCCCGGCCACTGAAGCTTTCTTT
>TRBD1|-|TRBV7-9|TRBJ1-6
CASSVDRDDNSPLHF
TGTGCCAGCAGCGTTGACAGGGACGATAATTCACCCCTCCACTTT
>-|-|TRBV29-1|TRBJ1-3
CSVELGGPSGNTIYF
TGCAGCGTTGAATTGGGAGGACCTTCAGGAAACACCATATATTTT
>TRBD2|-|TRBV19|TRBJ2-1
CASSTRGGSYNEQFF
TGTGCCAGTAGTACCCGGGGGGGCTCCTACAATGAGCAGTTCTTC
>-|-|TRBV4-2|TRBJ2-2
CASSQEIPGDTGELFF
TGTGCCAGCAGCCAAGAGATTCCAGGGGACACCGGGGAGCTGTTTTTT
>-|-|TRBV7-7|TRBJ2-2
CASSPLGTPNTGELFF
TGTGCCAGCAGCCCTCTGGGGACACCGAACACCGGGGAGCTGTTTTTT
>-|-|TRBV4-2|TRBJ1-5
CASSQESNSNQPQHF
TGTGCCAGCAGCCAAGAAAGCAATAGCAATCAGCCCCAGCATTTT
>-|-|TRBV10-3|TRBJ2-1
CAISESGRGSDNEQFF
TGTGCCATCAGTGAGTCCGGTAGGGGGAGCGACAATGAGCAGTTCTTC
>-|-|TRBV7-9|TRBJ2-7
CASSLAFRSYEQYF
TGTGCCAGCAGCTTAGCGTTCCGCTCCTACGAGCAGTACTTC
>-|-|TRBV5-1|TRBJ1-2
CASSFGRDQNYGYTF
TGCGCCAGCAGCTTCGGCAGGGATCAGAACTATGGCTACACCTTC
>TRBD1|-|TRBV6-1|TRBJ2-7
CASSDYRGSEQYF
TGTGCCAGCAGTGACTACAGGGGTAGCGAGCAGTACTTC
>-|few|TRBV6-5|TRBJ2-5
CASKTMGTQYF
TGTGCCAGCAAGACTATGGGGACCCAGTACTTC
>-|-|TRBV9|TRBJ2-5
CASSALTGTRETQYF
TGTGCCAGCAGCGCTCTAACCGGGACAAGGGAGACCCAGTACTTC
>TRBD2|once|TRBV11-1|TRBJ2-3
CASSLLGSGGASDTQYF
TGTGCCAGCAGCTTATTAGGTAGCGGGGGGGCCTCAGATACGCAGTATTTT
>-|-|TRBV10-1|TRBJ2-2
CASAGKNTGELFF
TGCGCCAGCGCGGGGAAGAACACCGGGGAGCTGTTTTTT
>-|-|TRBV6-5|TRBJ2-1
CASSYSYNEQFF
TGTGCCAGCAGTTATTCATACAATGAGCAGTTCTTC
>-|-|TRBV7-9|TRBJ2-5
CASSLPRDQETQYF
TGTGCCAGCAGCTTACCCCGGGACCAAGAGACCCAGTACTTC
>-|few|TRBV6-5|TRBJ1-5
CASSYGGLRGNQPQHF
TGTGCCAGCAGTTACGGAGGGCTTAGGGGCAATCAGCCCCAGCATTTT
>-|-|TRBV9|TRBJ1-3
CASSVEEAYSGNTIYF
TGTGCCAGCAGCGTAGAGGAGGCCTACTCTGGAAACACCATATATTTT
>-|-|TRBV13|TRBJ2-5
CASSSRGLEETQYF
TGTGCCAGCAGCAGTAGGGGGTTGGAAGAGACCCAGTACTTC
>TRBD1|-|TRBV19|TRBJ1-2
CASTDTGGKGYGYTF
TGTGCCAGTACCGACACAGGGGGCAAGGGCTATGGCTACACCTTC
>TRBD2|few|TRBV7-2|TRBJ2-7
CASSFRRLAGTYEQYF
TGTGCCAGCAGCTTCCGGCGACTAGCGGGGACCTACGAGCAGTACTTC
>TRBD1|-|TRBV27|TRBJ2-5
CASQHGGQGGETQYF
TGTGCCAGCCAACATGGGGGACAGGGAGGAGAGACCCAGTACTTC
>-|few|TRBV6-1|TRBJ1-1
CASREFTGTEAFF
TGTGCCAGCAGGGAGTTCACGGGCACTGAAGCTTTCTTT
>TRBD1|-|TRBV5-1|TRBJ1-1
CASTDGRGFSVNTEAFF
TGCGCCAGCACCGATGGCAGGGGGTTCTCTGTGAACACTGAAGCTTTCTTT
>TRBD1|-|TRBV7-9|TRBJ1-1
CASSPQTGRGTEAFF
TGTGCCAGCAGCCCCCAGACAGGGCGGGGCACTGAAGCTTTCTTT
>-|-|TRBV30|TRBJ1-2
CAWFRRRNYGYTF
TGTGCCTGGTTTCGACGGAGGAACTATGGCTACACCTTC
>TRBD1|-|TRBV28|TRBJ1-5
CASRRRQGYSNQPQHF
TGTGCCAGCAGGAGAAGACAGGGGTATAGCAATCAGCCCCAGCATTTT
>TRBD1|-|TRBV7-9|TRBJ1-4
CASSPDRVTPNEKLFF
TGTGCCAGCAGCCCCGACAGGGTAACTCCTAATGAAAAACTGTTTTTT
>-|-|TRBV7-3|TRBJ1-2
CASSPGGADYGYTF
TGTGCCAGCAGCCCTGGAGGGGCAGACTATGGCTACACCTTC
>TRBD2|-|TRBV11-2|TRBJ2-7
CASSLVSGGVSYEQYF
TGTGCCAGCAGCTTAGTTAGCGGGGGGGTTTCCTACGAGCAGTACTTC
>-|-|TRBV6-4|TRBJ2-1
CASSDRPSSYNEQFF
TGTGCCAGCAGTGACCGCCCCAGCTCCTACAATGAGCAGTTCTTC
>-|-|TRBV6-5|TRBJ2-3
CASSYSIQSTDTQYF
TGTGCCAGCAGTTACTCGATTCAGTCCACAGATACGCAGTATTTT
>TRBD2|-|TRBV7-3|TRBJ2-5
CASSLGAGGKETQYF
TGTGCCAGCAGCTTAGGAGCGGGGGGGAAAGAGACCCAGTACTTC
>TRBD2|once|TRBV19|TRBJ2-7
CASSTPRTSGKYEQYF
TGTGCCAGTAGTACTCCGAGGACTAGCGGGAAATACGAGCAGTACTTC
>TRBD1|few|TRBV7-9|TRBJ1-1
CASSRTGSDTEAFF
TGTGCCAGCAGTCGGACAGGGTCGGACACTGAAGCTTTCTTT
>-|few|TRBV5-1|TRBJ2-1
CASSLVFAGGLSNEQFF
TGCGCCAGCAGCTTGGTCTTTGCCGGGGGGCTGAGCAATGAGCAGTTCTTC
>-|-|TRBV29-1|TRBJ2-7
CSAGLAKSYEQYF
TGCAGCGCTGGACTTGCGAAGTCCTACGAGCAGTACTTC
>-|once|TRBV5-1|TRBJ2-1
CASSSRWGDVNEQFF
TGCGCCAGCAGCTCCAGATGGGGGGACGTGAATGAGCAGTTCTTC
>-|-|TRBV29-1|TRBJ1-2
CSVEEDFPYGYTF
TGCAGCGTTGAAGAGGACTTCCCCTATGGCTACACCTTC
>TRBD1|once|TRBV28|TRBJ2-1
CASRRTGATYEQFF
TGTGCCAGCAGGCGGACAGGCGCCACTTATGAGCAGTTCTTC
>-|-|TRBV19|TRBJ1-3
CASSIIRDNSGNTIYF
TGTGCCAGTAGTATAATTAGGGACAACTCTGGAAACACCATATATTTT
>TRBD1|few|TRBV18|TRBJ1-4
CASSPGQGRNEKLFF
TGTGCCAGCTCACCGGGACAGGGTAGAAATGAAAAACTGTTTTTT
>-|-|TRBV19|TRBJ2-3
CASSITGTDTQYF
TGTGCCAGTAGTATAACTGGCACAGATACGCAGTATTTT
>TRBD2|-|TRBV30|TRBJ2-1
CAWKGTSGRASSYNEQFF
TGTGCCTGGAAGGGAACTAGCGGGAGGGCCAGTTCCTACAATGAGCAGTTCTTC
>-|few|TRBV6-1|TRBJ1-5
CASSETGEGLQPQHF
TGTGCCAGCAGTGAGACGGGGGAAGGATTACAGCCCCAGCATTTT
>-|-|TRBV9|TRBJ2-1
CASSGGGSEQFF
TGTGCCAGCAGCGGGGGTGGGAGTGAGCAGTTCTTC
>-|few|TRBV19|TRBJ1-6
CASSLAFNSPLHF
TGTGCCAGTAGCCTTGCGTTCAATTCACCCCTCCACTTT
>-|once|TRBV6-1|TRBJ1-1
CASSEPYGAVYNLAFF
TGTGCCAGCAGTGAACCTTATGGGGCGGTCTATAATTTAGCTTTCTTT
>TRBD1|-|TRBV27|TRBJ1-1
CASCRGADTEAFF
TGTGCCAGTTGCAGGGGGGCAGACACTGAAGCTTTCTTT